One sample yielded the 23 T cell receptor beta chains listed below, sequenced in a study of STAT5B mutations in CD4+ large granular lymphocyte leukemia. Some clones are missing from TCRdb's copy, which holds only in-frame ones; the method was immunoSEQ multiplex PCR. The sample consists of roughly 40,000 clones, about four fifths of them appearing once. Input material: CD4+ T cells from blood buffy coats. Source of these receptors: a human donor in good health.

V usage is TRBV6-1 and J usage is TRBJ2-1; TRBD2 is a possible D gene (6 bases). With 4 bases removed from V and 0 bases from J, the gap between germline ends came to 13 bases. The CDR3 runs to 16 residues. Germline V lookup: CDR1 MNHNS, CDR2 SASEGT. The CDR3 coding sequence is TGTGCCAGCAGTGGTAGCGGAGGGAGCTCCTACAATGAGCAGTTCTTC. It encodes CASSGSGGSSYNEQFF.

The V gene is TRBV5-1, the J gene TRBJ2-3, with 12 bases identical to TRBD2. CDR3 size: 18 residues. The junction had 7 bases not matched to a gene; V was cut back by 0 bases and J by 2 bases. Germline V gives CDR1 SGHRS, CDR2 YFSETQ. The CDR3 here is CASSLGLAGGITTDTQYF. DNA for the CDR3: TGCGCCAGCAGCTTGGGGCTAGCGGGGGGGATTACCACAGATACGCAGTATTTT.

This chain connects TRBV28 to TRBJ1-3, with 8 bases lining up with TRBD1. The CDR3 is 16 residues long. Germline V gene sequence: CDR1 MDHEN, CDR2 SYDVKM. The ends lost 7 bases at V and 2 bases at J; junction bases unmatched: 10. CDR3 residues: CASKQIYRGTGNTIYF. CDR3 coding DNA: TGTGCCAGCAAACAAATTTACAGGGGGACTGGAAACACCATATATTTT.

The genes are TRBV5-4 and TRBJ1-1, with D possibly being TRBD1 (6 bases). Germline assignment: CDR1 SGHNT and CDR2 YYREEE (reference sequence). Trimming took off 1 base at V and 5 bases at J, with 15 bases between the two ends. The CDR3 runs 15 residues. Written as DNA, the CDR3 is TGTGCCAGCAGCTTGCAGGGACAAATGGGGACTGAAGCTTTCTTT. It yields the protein CASSLQGQMGTEAFF.

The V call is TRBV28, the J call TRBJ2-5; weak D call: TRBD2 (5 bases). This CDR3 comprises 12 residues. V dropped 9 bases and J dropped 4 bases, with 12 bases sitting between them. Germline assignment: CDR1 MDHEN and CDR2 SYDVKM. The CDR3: CASRTGAETQYF. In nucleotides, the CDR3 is TGTGCCAGTAGGACTGGAGCAGAGACCCAGTACTTC.

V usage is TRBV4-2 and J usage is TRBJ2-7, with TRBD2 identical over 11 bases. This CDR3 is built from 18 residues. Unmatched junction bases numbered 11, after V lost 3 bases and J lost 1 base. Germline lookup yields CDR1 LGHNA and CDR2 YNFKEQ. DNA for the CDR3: TGTGCCAGCAGCCAGTACCCCGCGGGACTAGCGGAGTCCTACGAGCAGTACTTC. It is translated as CASSQYPAGLAESYEQYF.

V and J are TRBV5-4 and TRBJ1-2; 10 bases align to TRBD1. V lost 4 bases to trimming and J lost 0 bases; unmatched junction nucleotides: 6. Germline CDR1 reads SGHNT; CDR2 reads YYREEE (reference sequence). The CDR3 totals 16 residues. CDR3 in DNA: TGTGCCAGCAGCAGGGACAGGGGACAATCTAACTATGGCTACACCTTC. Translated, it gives CASSRDRGQSNYGYTF.

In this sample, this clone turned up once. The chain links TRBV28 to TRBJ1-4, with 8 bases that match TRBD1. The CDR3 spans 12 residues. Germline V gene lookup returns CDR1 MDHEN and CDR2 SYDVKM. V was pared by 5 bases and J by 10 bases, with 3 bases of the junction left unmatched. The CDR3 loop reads CASSTDRVKLFF. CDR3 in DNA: TGTGCCAGCAGTACGGACAGGGTAAAACTGTTTTTT.

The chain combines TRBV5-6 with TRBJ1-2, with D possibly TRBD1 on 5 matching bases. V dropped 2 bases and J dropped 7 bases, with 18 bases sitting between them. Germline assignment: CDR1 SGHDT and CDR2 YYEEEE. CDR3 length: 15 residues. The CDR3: CASSLYMRGSFGYTF. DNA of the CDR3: TGTGCCAGCAGCTTATATATGAGGGGCTCCTTTGGCTACACCTTC. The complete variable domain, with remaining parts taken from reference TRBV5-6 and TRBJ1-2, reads DAGVTQSPTHLIKTRGQQVTLRCSPKSGHDTVSWYQQALGQGPQFIFQYYEEEERQRGNFPDRFSGHQFPNYSSELNVNALLLGDSALYLCASSLYMRGSFGYTFGSGTRLTVV.

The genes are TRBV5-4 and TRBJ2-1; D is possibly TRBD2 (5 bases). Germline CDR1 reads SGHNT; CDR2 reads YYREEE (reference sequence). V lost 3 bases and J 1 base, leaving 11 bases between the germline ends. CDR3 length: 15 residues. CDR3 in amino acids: CASSSDSASYNEQFF. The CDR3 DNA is TGTGCCAGCAGCTCGGACTCGGCTTCCTACAATGAGCAGTTCTTC.

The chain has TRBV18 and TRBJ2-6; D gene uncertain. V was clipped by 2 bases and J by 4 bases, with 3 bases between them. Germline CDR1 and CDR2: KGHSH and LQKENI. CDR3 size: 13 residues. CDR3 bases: TGTGCCAGCTCACCAGACGGGGCCAACGTCCTGACTTTC. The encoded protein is CASSPDGANVLTF.

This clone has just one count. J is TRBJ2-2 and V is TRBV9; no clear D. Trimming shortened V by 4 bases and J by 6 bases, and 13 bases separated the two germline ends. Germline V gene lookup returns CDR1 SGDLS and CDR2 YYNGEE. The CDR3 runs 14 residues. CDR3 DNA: TGTGCCAGCAGCCTTCAAACCGGGTCCGGGGAGCTGTTTTTT. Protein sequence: CASSLQTGSGELFF.

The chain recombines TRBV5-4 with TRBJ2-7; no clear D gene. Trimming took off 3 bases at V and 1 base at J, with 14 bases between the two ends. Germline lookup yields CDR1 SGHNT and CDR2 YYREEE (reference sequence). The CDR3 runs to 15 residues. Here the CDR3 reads CASSSDRRASYEQYF. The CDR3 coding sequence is TGTGCCAGCAGCTCTGATCGCCGAGCGTCCTACGAGCAGTACTTC.

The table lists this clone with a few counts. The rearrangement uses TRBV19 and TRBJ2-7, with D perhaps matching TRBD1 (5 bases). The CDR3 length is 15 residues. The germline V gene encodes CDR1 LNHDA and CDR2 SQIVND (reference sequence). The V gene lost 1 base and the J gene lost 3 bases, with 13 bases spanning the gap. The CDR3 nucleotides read TGTGCCAGTAGTATAGGAGGTCAGGGTTACTACGAGCAGTACTTC. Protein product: CASSIGGQGYYEQYF.

The CDR3 DNA follows: TGTGCCAGCCGGGCCGGGGAGCTGTTTTTT. Translation gives CASRAGELFF. This chain joins TRBV6-6 and TRBJ2-2; unclear D gene. The CDR3 consists of 10 residues. Germline V gene sequence: CDR1 MNHNY, CDR2 SVGAGI (reference sequence). V lost 8 bases, J lost 6 bases, and 4 bases lay in between.

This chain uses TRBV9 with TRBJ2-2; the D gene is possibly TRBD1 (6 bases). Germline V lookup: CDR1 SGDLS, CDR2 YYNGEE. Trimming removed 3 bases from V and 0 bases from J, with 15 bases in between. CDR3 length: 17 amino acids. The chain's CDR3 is CASSAHTRGPNTGELFF. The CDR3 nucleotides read TGTGCCAGCAGCGCACATACCAGGGGACCGAACACCGGGGAGCTGTTTTTT.

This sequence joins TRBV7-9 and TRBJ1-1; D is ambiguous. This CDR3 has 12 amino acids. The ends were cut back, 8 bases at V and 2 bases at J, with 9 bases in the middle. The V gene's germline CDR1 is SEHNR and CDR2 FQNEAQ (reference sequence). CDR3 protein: CASFGVNTEAFF. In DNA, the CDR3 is TGTGCCAGCTTTGGGGTAAACACTGAAGCTTTCTTT.

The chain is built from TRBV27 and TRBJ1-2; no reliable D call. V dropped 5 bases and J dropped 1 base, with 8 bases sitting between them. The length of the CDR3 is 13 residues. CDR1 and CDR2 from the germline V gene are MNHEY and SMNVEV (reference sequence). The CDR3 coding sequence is TGTGCCAGCAGTCCGCAGTATAACTATGGCTACACCTTC. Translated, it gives CASSPQYNYGYTF.

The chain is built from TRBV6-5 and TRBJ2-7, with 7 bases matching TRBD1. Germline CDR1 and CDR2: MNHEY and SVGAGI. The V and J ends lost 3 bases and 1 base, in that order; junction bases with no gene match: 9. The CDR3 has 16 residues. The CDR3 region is CASSYRAQGQSYEQYF. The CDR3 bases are TGTGCCAGCAGTTATCGGGCGCAGGGACAGTCCTACGAGCAGTACTTC.

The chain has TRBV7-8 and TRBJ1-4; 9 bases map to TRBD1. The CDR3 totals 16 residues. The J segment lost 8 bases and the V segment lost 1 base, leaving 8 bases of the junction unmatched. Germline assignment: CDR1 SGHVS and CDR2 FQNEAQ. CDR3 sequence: CASSLGAGTGFEKLFF. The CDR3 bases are TGTGCCAGCAGCTTAGGGGCCGGGACAGGGTTCGAAAAACTGTTTTTT. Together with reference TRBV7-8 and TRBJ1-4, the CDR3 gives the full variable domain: GAGVSQSPRYKVAKRGQDVALRCDPISGHVSLFWYQQALGQGPEFLTYFQNEAQLDKSGLPSDRFFAERPEGSVSTLKIQRTQQEDSAVYLCASSLGAGTGFEKLFFGSGTQLSVL.

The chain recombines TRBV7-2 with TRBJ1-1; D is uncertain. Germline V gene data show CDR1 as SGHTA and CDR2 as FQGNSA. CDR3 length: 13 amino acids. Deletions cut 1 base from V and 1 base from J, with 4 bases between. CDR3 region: CASSLDQNTEAFF. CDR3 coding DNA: TGTGCCAGCAGCTTAGACCAGAACACTGAAGCTTTCTTT.

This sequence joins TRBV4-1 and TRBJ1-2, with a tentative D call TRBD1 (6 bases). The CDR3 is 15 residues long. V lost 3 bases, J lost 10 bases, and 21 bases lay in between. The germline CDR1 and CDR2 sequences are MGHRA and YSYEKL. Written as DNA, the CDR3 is TGCGCCAGCAGCCAGTACACAGGGAAAGTGGGAGACTACACCTTC. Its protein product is CASSQYTGKVGDYTF.

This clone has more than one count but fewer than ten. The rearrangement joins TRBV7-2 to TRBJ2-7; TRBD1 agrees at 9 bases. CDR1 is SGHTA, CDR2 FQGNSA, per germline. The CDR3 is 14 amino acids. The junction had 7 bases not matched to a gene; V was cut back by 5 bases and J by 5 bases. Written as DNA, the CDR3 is TGTGCCAGCAGCGTCAACAGGGGGCTCGACGAGCAGTACTTC. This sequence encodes CASSVNRGLDEQYF.